These 5 T cell receptor beta chains originate from one sample sequenced in a study of cytomegalovirus exposure and HLA in healthy donors. Primers included in the PCR were 60 Vbeta and 13 Jbeta primers. Assay used: immunoSEQ multiplex PCR; TCRdb lists only in-frame clones, some missing. The sample includes 92,000 or so clones, over 60% of them seen just once. The specimen sequenced was PBMCs. The receptors were gathered from a woman aged 45 to 65 in good health and CMV-seropositive.

This clone was recorded a few times. The gene calls are TRBV5-4 and TRBJ2-1, with TRBD1 matching over 9 bases. Germline assignment: CDR1 SGHNT and CDR2 YYREEE (reference sequence). V dropped 0 bases and J dropped 1; count of bases not matched to a gene: 2. The CDR3 extends over 16 amino acids. CDR3 protein: CASSLGGTGSYNEQFF. CDR3 DNA sequence: TGTGCCAGCAGCTTGGGTGGGACAGGGTCCTACAATGAGCAGTTCTTC.

The DNA of the CDR3 is TGTGCCAGCAGCTTTACAGGGGACAGGGGGTATTTT. Translated: CASSFTGDRGYF. The chain combines TRBV5-6 with TRBJ2-3; 10 bases are shared with TRBD1. CDR3 size: 12 residues. Germline V gene sequence: CDR1 SGHDT, CDR2 YYEEEE. V lost 2 bases and J lost 14; bases outside the gene matches: 5.

The chain couples TRBV5-1 to TRBJ2-5, with 13 bases identical to TRBD2. Germline V CDR1 and CDR2: SGHRS, YFSETQ. V was clipped by 4 bases and J by 3 bases; unmatched bases: 3. The CDR3 contains 15 residues. CDR3 in DNA: TGCGCCAGCAGCGGCGGGACTAGCGGGGAAGAGACCCAGTACTTC. It specifies CASSGGTSGEETQYF.

The chain carries TRBV2 and TRBJ1-2; 7 nucleotides agree with TRBD1. Trimming removed 4 bases from V and 2 bases from J; junction bases left unmatched: 1. CDR1 and CDR2 from the germline V gene are SNHLY and FYNNEI. The CDR3 runs 13 residues. For the CDR3, the DNA is TGTGCCAGCAGTGCGGGACAGAACTATGGCTACACCTTC. It translates to CASSAGQNYGYTF.

This clone was seen only once. The chain joins TRBV23-1 to TRBJ1-3; D not certain. TRBV23-1 is flagged as an ORF with uncertain function. V was pared by 0 bases and J by 0 bases, with 9 bases between. The CDR3 contains 16 residues. The CDR3 sequence is CASSQSTHSSGNTIYF. The CDR3 nucleotides are TGCGCCAGCAGTCAATCTACACACAGCTCTGGAAACACCATATATTTT.